This T cell receptor beta chain was documented in a study of T-cell memory formation after mild COVID-19. Study-wide points: Balance between CD4 and CD8 was seen in clones contracting day 15 to 85, and a CD4+ lean was seen in later expanders.

Details on this clonotype: Its antigen is currently unknown.

CDR1 SGHAT and CDR2 FQNNGV come from the germline V gene. The CDR3 totals 14 residues. V was pared by 4 bases and J by 2 bases, with 0 bases of the junction left unmatched. From 5'RACE with constant-segment primers came TCR alpha and TCR beta cDNA libraries that carried sample barcodes and UMIs. TCRdb passed the 5' RACE reads through MiXCR, listing each CDR3 protein once. Of a few hundred thousand distinct CDR3 sequences detected, 20% to 25% appear once; the ten largest clones hold around 8.7%. This receptor was identified in an adult woman who had mild COVID-19 (a few samples of this study predate the infection). Cell type and time point are not known. Sequenced: PBMCs or a T cell subset sorted from them (not recorded which). V and J are TRBV11-2 and TRBJ2-7, with 12 bases that match TRBD2. As DNA, the CDR3 is TGTGCCAGCAGCTGGACTAGCGGGGCCTACGAGCAGTACTTC. Translated: CASSWTSGAYEQYF.